This T cell receptor (beta chain) was recorded in a study of CD8 T cells in ankylosing spondylitis. Overall study results and limits: Matched ankylosing spondylitis synovial fluid reportedly showed significant enrichment of disease-linked clones.

To note about this clonotype: Its antigen is not identified.

Germline V gene lookup returns CDR1 DFQATT and CDR2 SNEGSKA (reference sequence). This CDR3 is 15 amino acids long. Trimming left V 6 bases short and J 7 bases short, with 19 bases between. TCRdb ran MiXCR on the 5' RACE reads and lists one entry per CDR3 protein. The repertoire consists of 120,000 or so distinct CDR3 sequences, with around 13% occurring once and the leading ten covering about 2.7%. J is TRBJ1-6 and V is TRBV20-1; D is perhaps TRBD1 (5 bases). This TCR derives from a female donor with ankylosing spondylitis or in good health (not recorded which). Sequenced input: blood, either unsorted or a sorted T cell fraction (not recorded which). CDR3 coding DNA: TGCAGTGCCAGACCTGTTCAGGGCCCCAATTCACCCCTCCACTTT. This encodes CSARPVQGPNSPLHF.